The rows below give T cell receptor beta chains drawn from one sample of a study of blood T cell repertoires in COVID-19. Clones were read by immunoSEQ multiplex PCR, and TCRdb kept only the in-frame ones, dropping some. The sample holds some 490,000 clones, 70% to 90% seen once. Sequenced: PBMCs or T cells enriched from blood (not recorded which). Receptors originate from a woman aged 55-70 years who had recovered from COVID-19. Each CDR3 is given with its conserved first and last residue. The order of the fields is D gene, V gene, J gene, clone size, CDR3 protein, CDR3 DNA. The D gene is left open where the match is weak. Only some rows state a clone size, as once, few, many or a class for expanded clones.

D gene: NA; V gene: TRBV12-3/TRBV12-4; J gene: TRBJ2-7; clone size: NA; CDR3 protein: CASRTTPGGEQYF; CDR3 DNA: TGTGCCAGCAGAACTACTCCCGGGGGCGAGCAGTACTTC
D gene: NA; V gene: TRBV30; J gene: TRBJ2-1; clone size: NA; CDR3 protein: CAWSRTLQEQFF; CDR3 DNA: TGTGCCTGGAGTCGGACTCTCCAGGAGCAGTTCTTC
D gene: NA; V gene: TRBV5-1; J gene: TRBJ2-7; clone size: NA; CDR3 protein: CASSLSTGTYEQYF; CDR3 DNA: TGCGCCAGCAGCTTGTCCACAGGGACGTATGAGCAGTACTTC
D gene: TRBD1; V gene: TRBV5-1; J gene: TRBJ1-6; clone size: NA; CDR3 protein: CASSPEGTGRSPLNSPLHF; CDR3 DNA: TGCGCCAGCAGCCCCGAGGGGACAGGGCGGTCCCCACTTAATTCACCCCTCCACTTT
D gene: TRBD1; V gene: TRBV6-1; J gene: TRBJ2-5; clone size: NA; CDR3 protein: CASSVFPHGTGAGETQYF; CDR3 DNA: TGTGCCAGCAGTGTTTTCCCCCATGGGACAGGGGCAGGGGAGACCCAGTACTTC
D gene: NA; V gene: TRBV19; J gene: TRBJ2-1; clone size: NA; CDR3 protein: CASSIRRHNEQFF; CDR3 DNA: TGTGCCAGTAGTATCCGCAGGCACAATGAGCAGTTCTTC
D gene: TRBD1; V gene: TRBV6-5; J gene: TRBJ1-2; clone size: NA; CDR3 protein: CASLKMTGTGGYTF; CDR3 DNA: TGTGCCAGCCTCAAGATGACAGGGACGGGTGGCTACACCTTC
D gene: NA; V gene: TRBV11-2; J gene: TRBJ1-1; clone size: NA; CDR3 protein: CASSPLTGLTEAFF; CDR3 DNA: TGTGCCAGCAGCCCCCTGACAGGCCTCACTGAAGCTTTCTTT
D gene: NA; V gene: TRBV28; J gene: TRBJ1-4; clone size: once; CDR3 protein: CASSFSSAVATNEKLFF; CDR3 DNA: TGTGCCAGCAGTTTTTCCTCGGCGGTTGCAACTAATGAAAAACTGTTTTTT
D gene: TRBD1; V gene: TRBV13; J gene: TRBJ2-2; clone size: NA; CDR3 protein: CASSSHRDRGTGELFF; CDR3 DNA: TGTGCCAGCAGCTCACACAGAGACAGGGGAACCGGGGAGCTGTTTTTT
D gene: TRBD1; V gene: TRBV7-2; J gene: TRBJ2-4; clone size: NA; CDR3 protein: CASSLGQGVAKNIQYF; CDR3 DNA: TGTGCCAGCAGCCTTGGACAGGGAGTAGCCAAAAACATTCAGTACTTC
D gene: TRBD1; V gene: TRBV29-1; J gene: TRBJ1-2; clone size: NA; CDR3 protein: CSVGQGVINGYTF; CDR3 DNA: TGCAGCGTCGGACAGGGGGTTATAAATGGCTACACCTTC
D gene: NA; V gene: TRBV28; J gene: TRBJ1-5; clone size: NA; CDR3 protein: CASRRANQPQHF; CDR3 DNA: TGTGCCAGCAGGCGTGCCAATCAGCCCCAGCATTTT
D gene: TRBD1; V gene: TRBV3-1/TRBV3-2; J gene: TRBJ1-2; clone size: NA; CDR3 protein: CASSQTGGDGYTF; CDR3 DNA: TGTGCCAGCAGCCAGACAGGGGGTGATGGCTACACCTTC
D gene: TRBD1; V gene: TRBV29-1; J gene: TRBJ2-7; clone size: NA; CDR3 protein: CSVEDGQDYEQYF; CDR3 DNA: TGCAGCGTTGAAGATGGACAGGACTACGAGCAGTACTTC
D gene: NA; V gene: TRBV19; J gene: TRBJ1-1; clone size: NA; CDR3 protein: CATASGVVNTEAFF; CDR3 DNA: TGTGCCACCGCGTCGGGGGTGGTGAACACTGAAGCTTTCTTT